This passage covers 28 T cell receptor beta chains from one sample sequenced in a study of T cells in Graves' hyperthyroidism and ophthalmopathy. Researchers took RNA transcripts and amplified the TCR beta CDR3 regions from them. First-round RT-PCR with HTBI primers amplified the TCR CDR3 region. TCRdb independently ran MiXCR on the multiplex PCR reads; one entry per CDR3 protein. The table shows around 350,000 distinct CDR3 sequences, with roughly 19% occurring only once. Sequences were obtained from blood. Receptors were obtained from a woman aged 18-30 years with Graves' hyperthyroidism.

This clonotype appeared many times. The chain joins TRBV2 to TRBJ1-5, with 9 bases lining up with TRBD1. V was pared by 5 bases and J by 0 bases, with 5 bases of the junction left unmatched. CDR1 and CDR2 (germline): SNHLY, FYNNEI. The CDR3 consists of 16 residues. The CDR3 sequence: CASSLTGGLSNQPQHF. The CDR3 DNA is TGTGCCAGCAGTTTAACAGGGGGCCTTAGCAATCAGCCCCAGCATTTT.

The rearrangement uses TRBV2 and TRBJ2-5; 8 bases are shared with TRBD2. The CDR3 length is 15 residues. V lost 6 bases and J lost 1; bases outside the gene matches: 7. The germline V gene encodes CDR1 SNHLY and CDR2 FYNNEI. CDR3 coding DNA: TGTGCCAGCAGCCGCTTACTAGCGGTCCAAGAGACCCAGTACTTC. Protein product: CASSRLLAVQETQYF.

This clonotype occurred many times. The CDR3 protein is CATSDPEVYEQYF. CDR3 coding DNA: TGTGCCACCAGTGATCCAGAGGTCTACGAGCAGTACTTC. The rearrangement joins TRBV24-1 to TRBJ2-7; D call uncertain. Germline V CDR1 and CDR2: KGHDR, SFDVKD. This CDR3 has 13 residues. V was clipped by 3 bases and J by 3 bases, with 8 bases between them.

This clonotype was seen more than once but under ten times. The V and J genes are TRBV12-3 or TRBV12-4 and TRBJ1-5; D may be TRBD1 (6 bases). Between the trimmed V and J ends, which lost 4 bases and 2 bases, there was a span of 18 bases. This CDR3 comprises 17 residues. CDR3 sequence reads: CASSWFVGGLRNQPQHF. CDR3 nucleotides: TGTGCCAGCAGTTGGTTTGTAGGGGGATTGCGCAATCAGCCCCAGCATTTT.

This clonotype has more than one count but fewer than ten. CDR3 amino acids: CASSPWAGGSRIPYEQYF. CDR3 bases: TGTGCCAGCTCACCCTGGGCAGGGGGCTCAAGAATACCCTACGAGCAGTACTTC. The rearrangement uses TRBV18 and TRBJ2-7; 8 nucleotides line up with TRBD1. After removal of 3 bases from V and 2 bases from J, the junction contained 15 bases not matched to a gene. This CDR3 is 18 amino acids long. The germline V gene has CDR1 KGHSH and CDR2 LQKENI.

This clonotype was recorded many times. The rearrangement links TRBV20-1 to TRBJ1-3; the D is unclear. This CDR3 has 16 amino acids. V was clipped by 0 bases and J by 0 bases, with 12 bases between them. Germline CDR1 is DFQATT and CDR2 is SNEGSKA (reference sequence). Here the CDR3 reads CSARDSAEISGNTIYF. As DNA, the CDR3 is TGCAGTGCTAGAGATTCGGCAGAAATCTCTGGAAACACCATATATTTT.

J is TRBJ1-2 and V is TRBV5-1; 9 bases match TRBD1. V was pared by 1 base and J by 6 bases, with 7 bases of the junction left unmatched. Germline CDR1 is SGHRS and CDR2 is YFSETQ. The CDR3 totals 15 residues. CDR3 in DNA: TGCGCCAGCAGCTTGCGCCCGGACAGGGGCGATGGCTACACCTTC. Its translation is CASSLRPDRGDGYTF.

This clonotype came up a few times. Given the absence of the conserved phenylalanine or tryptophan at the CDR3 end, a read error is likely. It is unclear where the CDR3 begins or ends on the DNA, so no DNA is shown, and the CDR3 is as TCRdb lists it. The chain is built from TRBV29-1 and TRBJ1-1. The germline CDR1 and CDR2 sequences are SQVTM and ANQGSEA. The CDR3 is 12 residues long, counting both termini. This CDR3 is CSVAGMNTEACL.

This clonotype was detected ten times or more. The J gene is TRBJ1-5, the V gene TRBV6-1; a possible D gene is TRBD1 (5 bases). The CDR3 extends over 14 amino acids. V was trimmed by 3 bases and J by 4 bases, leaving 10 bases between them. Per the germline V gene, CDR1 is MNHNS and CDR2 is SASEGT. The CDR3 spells CASSDGGSNQPQHF. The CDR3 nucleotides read TGTGCCAGCAGTGACGGGGGTAGTAATCAGCCCCAGCATTTT.

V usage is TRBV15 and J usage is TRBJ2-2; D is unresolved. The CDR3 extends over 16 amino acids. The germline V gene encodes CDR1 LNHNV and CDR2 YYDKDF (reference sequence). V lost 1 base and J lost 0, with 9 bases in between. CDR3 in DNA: TGTGCCACCAGCAGAGTACGAAAACCGAACACCGGGGAGCTGTTTTTT. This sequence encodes CATSRVRKPNTGELFF. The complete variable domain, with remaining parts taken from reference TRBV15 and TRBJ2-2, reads DAMVIQNPRYQVTQFGKPVTLSCSQTLNHNVMYWYQQKSSQAPKLLFHYYDKDFNNEADTPDNFQSRRPNTSFCFLDIRSPGLGDTAMYLCATSRVRKPNTGELFFGEGSRLTVL.

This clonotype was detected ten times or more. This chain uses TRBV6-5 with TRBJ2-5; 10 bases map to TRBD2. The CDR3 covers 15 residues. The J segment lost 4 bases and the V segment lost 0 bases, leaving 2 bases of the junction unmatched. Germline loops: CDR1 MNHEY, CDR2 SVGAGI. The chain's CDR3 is CASSYSAGGPETQYF. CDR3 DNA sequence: TGTGCCAGCAGTTACTCAGCGGGGGGGCCAGAGACCCAGTACTTC.

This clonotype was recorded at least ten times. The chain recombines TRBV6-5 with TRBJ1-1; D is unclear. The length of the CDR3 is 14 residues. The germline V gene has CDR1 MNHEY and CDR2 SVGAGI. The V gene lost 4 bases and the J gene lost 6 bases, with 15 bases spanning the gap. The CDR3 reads CASSSPRAFSEAFF. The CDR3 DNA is TGTGCCAGCAGTTCCCCGCGTGCATTTTCTGAAGCTTTCTTT.

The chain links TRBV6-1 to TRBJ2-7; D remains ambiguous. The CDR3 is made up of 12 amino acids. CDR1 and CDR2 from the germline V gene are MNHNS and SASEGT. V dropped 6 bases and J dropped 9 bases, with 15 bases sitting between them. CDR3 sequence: CASREYRTSQYF. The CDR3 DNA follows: TGTGCCAGCAGGGAGTACAGAACCTCGCAGTACTTC.

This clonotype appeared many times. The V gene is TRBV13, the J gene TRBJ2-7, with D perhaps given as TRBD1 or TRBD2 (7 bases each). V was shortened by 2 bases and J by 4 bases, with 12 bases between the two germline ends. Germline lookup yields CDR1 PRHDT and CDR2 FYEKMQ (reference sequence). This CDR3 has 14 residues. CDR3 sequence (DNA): TGTGCCAGCAGCTTATCCAGGGGGGGTTACGAGCAGTACTTC. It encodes CASSLSRGGYEQYF.

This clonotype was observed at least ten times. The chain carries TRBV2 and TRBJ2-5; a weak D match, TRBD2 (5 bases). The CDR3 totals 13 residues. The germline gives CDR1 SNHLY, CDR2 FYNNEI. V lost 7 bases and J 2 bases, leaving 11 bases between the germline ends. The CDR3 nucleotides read TGTGCCAGCAAACCGGGGAGACAAGAGACCCAGTACTTC. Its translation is CASKPGRQETQYF.

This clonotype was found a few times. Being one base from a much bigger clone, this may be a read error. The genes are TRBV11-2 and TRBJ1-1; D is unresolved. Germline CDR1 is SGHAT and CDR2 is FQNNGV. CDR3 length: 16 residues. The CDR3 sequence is CASSSNTGLMNTEACF. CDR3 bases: TGTGCCAGCAGCTCAAACACGGGATTAATGAACACTGAAGCTTGCTTT.

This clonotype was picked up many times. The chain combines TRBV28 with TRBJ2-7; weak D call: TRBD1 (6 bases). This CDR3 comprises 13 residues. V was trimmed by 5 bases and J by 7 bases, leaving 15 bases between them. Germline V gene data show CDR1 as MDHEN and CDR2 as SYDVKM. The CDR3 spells CASSPTGLGEQYF. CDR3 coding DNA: TGTGCCAGCAGTCCAACAGGGCTGGGGGAGCAGTACTTC.

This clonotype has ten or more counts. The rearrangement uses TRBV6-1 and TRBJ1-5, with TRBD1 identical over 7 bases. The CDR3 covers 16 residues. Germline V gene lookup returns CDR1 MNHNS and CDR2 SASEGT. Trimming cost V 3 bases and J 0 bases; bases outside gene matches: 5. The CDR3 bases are TGTGCCAGCAGTGAGCGGGACAGCTTTAGCAATCAGCCCCAGCATTTT. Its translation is CASSERDSFSNQPQHF.

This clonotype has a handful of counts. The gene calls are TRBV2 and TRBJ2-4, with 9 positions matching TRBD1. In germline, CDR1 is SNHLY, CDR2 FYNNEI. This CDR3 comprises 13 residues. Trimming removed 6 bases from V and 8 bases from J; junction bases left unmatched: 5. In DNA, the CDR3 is TGTGCCAGCAGACAGGGGGCGTCGGACATTCAGTACTTC. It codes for CASRQGASDIQYF.

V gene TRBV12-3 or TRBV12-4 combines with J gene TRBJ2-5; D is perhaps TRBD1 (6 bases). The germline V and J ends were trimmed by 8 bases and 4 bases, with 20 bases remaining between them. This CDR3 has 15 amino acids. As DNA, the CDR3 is TGTGCCAGCGGGGGATTAGGCTTCAGGGGAGAGACCCAGTACTTC. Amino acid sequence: CASGGLGFRGETQYF.

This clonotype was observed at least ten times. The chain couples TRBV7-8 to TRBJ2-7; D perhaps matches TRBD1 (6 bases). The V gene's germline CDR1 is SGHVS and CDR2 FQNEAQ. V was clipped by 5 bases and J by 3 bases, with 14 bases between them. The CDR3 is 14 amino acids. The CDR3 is CASSLMGHSYEQYF. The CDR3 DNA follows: TGTGCCAGCAGCCTCATGGGACATAGCTACGAGCAGTACTTC.

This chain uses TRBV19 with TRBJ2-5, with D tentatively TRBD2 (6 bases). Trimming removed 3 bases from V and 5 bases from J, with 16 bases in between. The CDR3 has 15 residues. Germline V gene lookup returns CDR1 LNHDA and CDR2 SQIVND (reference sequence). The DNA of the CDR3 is TGTGCCAGTAGTATTCGGACCCGCGCGGGGGAGACCCAGTACTTC. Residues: CASSIRTRAGETQYF.

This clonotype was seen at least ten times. CDR3 sequence (DNA): TGTGCCACCCAGGGAACCGTAAACAGGGTTGAAGTCCTGACTTTC. Residues: CATQGTVNRVEVLTF. This rearrangement joins TRBV6-1 to TRBJ2-6; a weak D match, TRBD1 (6 bases). The ends were cut back, 10 bases at V and 13 bases at J, with 26 bases in the middle. The CDR3 spans 15 residues. From germline, CDR1 is MNHNS and CDR2 SASEGT.

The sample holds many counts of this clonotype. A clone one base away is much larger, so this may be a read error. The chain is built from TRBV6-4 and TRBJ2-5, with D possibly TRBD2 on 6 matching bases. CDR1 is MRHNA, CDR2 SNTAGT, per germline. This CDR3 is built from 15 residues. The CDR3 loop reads CAGSDSAGSQETQYF. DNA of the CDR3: TGTGCCGGCAGTGACTCGGCGGGGTCCCAAGAGACCCAGTACTTC.

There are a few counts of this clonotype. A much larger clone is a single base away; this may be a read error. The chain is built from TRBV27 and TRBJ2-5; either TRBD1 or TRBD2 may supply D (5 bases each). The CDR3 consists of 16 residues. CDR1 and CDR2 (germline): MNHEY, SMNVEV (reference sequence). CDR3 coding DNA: TGTGCCAGCAGTCCCCGGGACGGACCCCGCCAAGAGGCCCAGTACTTC. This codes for CASSPRDGPRQEAQYF.

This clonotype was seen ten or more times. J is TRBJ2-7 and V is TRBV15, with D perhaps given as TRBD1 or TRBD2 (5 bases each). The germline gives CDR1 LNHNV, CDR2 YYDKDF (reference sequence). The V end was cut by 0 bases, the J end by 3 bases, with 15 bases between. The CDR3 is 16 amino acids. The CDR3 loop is CATSRDAAGRLYEQYF. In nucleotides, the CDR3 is TGTGCCACCAGCAGAGATGCGGCAGGGAGACTCTACGAGCAGTACTTC.

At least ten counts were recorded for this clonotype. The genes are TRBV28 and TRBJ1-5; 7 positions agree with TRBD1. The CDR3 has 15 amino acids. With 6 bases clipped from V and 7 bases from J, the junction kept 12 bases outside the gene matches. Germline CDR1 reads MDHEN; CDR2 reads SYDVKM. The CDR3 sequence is CASRQLDREGQPQHF. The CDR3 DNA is TGTGCCAGCAGACAACTTGACAGGGAGGGACAGCCCCAGCATTTT.

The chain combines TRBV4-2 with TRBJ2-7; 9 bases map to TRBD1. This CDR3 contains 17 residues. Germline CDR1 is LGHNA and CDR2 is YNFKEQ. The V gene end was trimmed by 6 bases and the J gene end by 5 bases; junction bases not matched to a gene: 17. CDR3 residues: CASRAGTGMSAFHEQYF. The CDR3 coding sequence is TGTGCCAGCAGAGCCGGGACAGGGATGTCGGCGTTTCACGAGCAGTACTTC.